This is a list of T cell receptor beta chains from one sample in a study of blood T cell repertoires in COVID-19. The protocol was immunoSEQ multiplex PCR, while the TCRdb copy is restricted to in-frame clones and leaves out a portion. The data hold approximately 350,000 clones, with about 87% observed a single time. The sequenced sample was peripheral blood. The receptor set was obtained from a woman aged 50 to 65 with COVID-19, enrolled during active disease. Each CDR3 is given with its conserved first and last residue. The D gene is left open where the match is weak. Only some rows state a clone size, as once, few, many or a class for expanded clones.

cdr3_aa cdr3_nt v_call clone_size j_call d_call
CSVVLAGGRDTQYF TGCAGCGTTGTACTAGCGGGAGGTCGTGATACGCAGTATTTT TRBV29-1 NA TRBJ2-3 TRBD2
CASSPGLAVNNEQFF TGTGCCAGCTCACCTGGACTAGCGGTAAACAATGAGCAGTTCTTC TRBV18 NA TRBJ2-1 TRBD2
CASSRRDSYGYTF TGTGCCAGCAGCCGCCGGGACAGCTATGGCTACACCTTC TRBV12-3/TRBV12-4 NA TRBJ1-2 TRBD1
CASSLVGLAGGETQYF TGTGCCAGCAGCTTAGTGGGACTAGCGGGAGGGGAGACCCAGTACTTC TRBV11-2 NA TRBJ2-5 TRBD2
CASSLTGRGEQFF TGTGCCAGCAGCTTAACAGGGAGGGGTGAGCAGTTCTTC TRBV7-3 NA TRBJ2-1 TRBD2
CASRTGTGANVLTF TGCGCCAGCAGGACAGGGACTGGGGCCAACGTCCTGACTTTC TRBV5-1 NA TRBJ2-6 TRBD1
CASSSTGIGNEQFF TGTGCCAGCAGTTCGACAGGGATTGGGAATGAGCAGTTCTTC TRBV27 NA TRBJ2-1 TRBD1
CASSEYRKSSPLHF TGTGCCAGCAGTGAATACAGAAAGTCTTCACCCCTCCACTTT TRBV2 NA TRBJ1-6 NA
CASTRNGVGVFTDTQYF TGCGCCAGCACCCGAAATGGGGTCGGGGTTTTCACAGATACGCAGTATTTT TRBV4-1 NA TRBJ2-3 NA
CASSGQGTGELFF TGTGCCAGCAGCGGACAGGGGACCGGGGAGCTGTTTTTT TRBV2 NA TRBJ2-2 TRBD1
CASSLARSYNEQFF TGTGCCAGCAGCTTAGCCCGCTCCTACAATGAGCAGTTCTTC TRBV11-2 NA TRBJ2-1 NA
CASSQDRASWSADTQYF TGTGCCAGCAGCCAAGACAGGGCCTCTTGGAGTGCAGATACGCAGTATTTT TRBV4-2 NA TRBJ2-3 NA
CASRGISNQPQHF TGTGCCAGCCGGGGGATTAGCAATCAGCCCCAGCATTTT TRBV6-5 NA TRBJ1-5 NA
CSVEQGALEQFF TGCAGCGTTGAACAGGGGGCGCTTGAGCAGTTCTTC TRBV29-1 NA TRBJ2-1 TRBD1
CASSPGLQSSYNEQFF TGTGCCAGCTCACCGGGACTGCAAAGCTCCTACAATGAGCAGTTCTTC TRBV18 once TRBJ2-1 NA
CASSQVAGATDTQYF TGTGCCAGCAGCCAAGTGGCGGGAGCGACAGATACGCAGTATTTT TRBV14 NA TRBJ2-3 TRBD2
CASSSDFGTEAFF TGTGCCAGCAGCTCGGACTTCGGCACTGAAGCTTTCTTT TRBV7-9 NA TRBJ1-1 NA
CASSLVRGATNEKLFF TGTGCCAGCAGCTTAGTGCGGGGGGCAACTAATGAAAAACTGTTTTTT TRBV7-9 once TRBJ1-4 NA
CASSAGGAYNSPLHF TGTGCCAGCTCGGCAGGGGGTGCCTATAATTCACCCCTCCACTTT TRBV18 NA TRBJ1-6 TRBD1
CASSLNSVRGSGNTIYF TGTGCCAGCAGCTTAAACTCCGTCAGGGGCTCTGGAAACACCATATATTTT TRBV7-3 few TRBJ1-3 NA
CASSQGAPRLAGGETQYF TGTGCCAGCAGCCAGGGGGCACCACGACTAGCGGGAGGGGAGACCCAGTACTTC TRBV4-2 NA TRBJ2-5 TRBD2
CASSKTSESSYEQYF TGTGCCAGCAGCAAGACTAGCGAGAGCTCCTACGAGCAGTACTTC TRBV6-6 NA TRBJ2-7 TRBD2
CASSDGDRGPYEQYF TGTGCCAGCAGCGATGGGGACAGGGGGCCCTACGAGCAGTACTTC TRBV7-9 NA TRBJ2-7 TRBD1
CASSLARTKNTEAFF TGTGCCAGCAGCTTAGCTCGGACAAAGAACACTGAAGCTTTCTTT TRBV7-2 NA TRBJ1-1 NA
CAISEHYSNQPQHF TGTGCCATCAGTGAGCACTATAGCAATCAGCCCCAGCATTTT TRBV10-3 NA TRBJ1-5 NA
CASSRQGNQPQHF TGTGCCAGCAGCCGACAGGGAAATCAGCCCCAGCATTTT TRBV5-6 NA TRBJ1-5 TRBD1
CASSPPARETQYF TGTGCCAGCTCACCACCGGCTAGAGAGACCCAGTACTTC TRBV18 NA TRBJ2-5 NA
CASSIRTDGYTF TGTGCCAGTAGTATTCGGACAGATGGCTACACCTTC TRBV19 NA TRBJ1-2 NA
CASSLTSDNGYEQFF TGTGCCAGCAGTCTGACTAGCGACAATGGCTATGAGCAGTTCTTC TRBV6-5 NA TRBJ2-1 TRBD2
CASIIQQNTEAFF TGTGCCAGCATCATACAGCAGAACACTGAAGCTTTCTTT TRBV7-2 NA TRBJ1-1 NA
CASSEPDIRRVSGNTIYF TGTGCCAGCAGCGAACCGGACATTAGAAGAGTCTCTGGAAACACCATATATTTT TRBV5-6 NA TRBJ1-3 NA
CATSDPTRIFDEQFF TGTGCCACCAGTGATCCCACTAGGATCTTTGATGAGCAGTTCTTC TRBV24-1 NA TRBJ2-1 NA
CASSPLQGNTEAFF TGTGCCAGCAGCCCCCTGCAGGGTAACACTGAAGCTTTCTTT TRBV9 NA TRBJ1-1 NA
CASHKSTFRGRGDYGYTF TGTGCCAGCCACAAAAGTACCTTCCGGGGCAGGGGAGACTATGGCTACACCTTC TRBV19 few TRBJ1-2 NA
CASSNQGANYGYTF TGTGCCAGCAGTAATCAGGGGGCTAACTATGGCTACACCTTC TRBV6-1 NA TRBJ1-2 TRBD1
CATSRVQGSNQPQHF TGTGCCACCAGCAGAGTCCAGGGGAGCAATCAGCCCCAGCATTTT TRBV15 NA TRBJ1-5 NA
CATSGQRDRYEQFF TGTGCCACCAGTGGGCAACGGGATCGGTATGAGCAGTTCTTC TRBV24-1 NA TRBJ2-1 NA
CASRPVGTRNTEAFF TGCGCCAGCAGACCAGTTGGGACACGGAACACTGAAGCTTTCTTT TRBV4-1 NA TRBJ1-1 NA
CASRGRGATNEKLFF TGTGCCAGCAGAGGCAGGGGGGCAACTAATGAAAAACTGTTTTTT TRBV27 NA TRBJ1-4 TRBD1
CASSERQGKGYTF TGTGCCAGCAGTGAAAGACAGGGCAAAGGCTACACCTTC TRBV25-1 NA TRBJ1-2 TRBD1
CASSQDRSEQFF TGTGCCAGCAGCCAAGACAGGTCTGAGCAGTTCTTC TRBV3-1/TRBV3-2 NA TRBJ2-1 NA
CASSGPGTGATEAFF TGTGCCAGCAGCGGCCCCGGGACAGGGGCCACTGAAGCTTTCTTT TRBV9 NA TRBJ1-1 TRBD1
CASSYRQGSDTQYF TGTGCCAGCAGCTATCGACAGGGATCAGATACGCAGTATTTT TRBV7-2 NA TRBJ2-3 TRBD1
CASSHPSGGLAGGSYNEQFF TGCGCCAGCAGCCATCCTTCTGGAGGGTTAGCGGGAGGATCCTACAATGAGCAGTTCTTC TRBV4-1 NA TRBJ2-1 TRBD2
CASSIAGGSGEQFF TGTGCCAGTAGTATAGCGGGAGGGTCCGGTGAGCAGTTCTTC TRBV19 few TRBJ2-1 TRBD2
CASSVAGLASHEQYF TGTGCCAGCAGCGTAGCAGGACTAGCGTCCCACGAGCAGTACTTC TRBV9 NA TRBJ2-7 TRBD2
CASSQGLFDNEQFF TGCGCCAGCAGCCAGGGACTGTTCGACAATGAGCAGTTCTTC TRBV4-1 NA TRBJ2-1 NA
CASSGTGDQRDGYTF TGTGCCAGCAGCGGGACAGGGGACCAGCGAGATGGCTACACCTTC TRBV9 NA TRBJ1-2 TRBD1
CASSPLDRVYSNQPQHF TGTGCCAGCTCACCCTTGGACAGGGTCTATAGCAATCAGCCCCAGCATTTT TRBV18 NA TRBJ1-5 TRBD1